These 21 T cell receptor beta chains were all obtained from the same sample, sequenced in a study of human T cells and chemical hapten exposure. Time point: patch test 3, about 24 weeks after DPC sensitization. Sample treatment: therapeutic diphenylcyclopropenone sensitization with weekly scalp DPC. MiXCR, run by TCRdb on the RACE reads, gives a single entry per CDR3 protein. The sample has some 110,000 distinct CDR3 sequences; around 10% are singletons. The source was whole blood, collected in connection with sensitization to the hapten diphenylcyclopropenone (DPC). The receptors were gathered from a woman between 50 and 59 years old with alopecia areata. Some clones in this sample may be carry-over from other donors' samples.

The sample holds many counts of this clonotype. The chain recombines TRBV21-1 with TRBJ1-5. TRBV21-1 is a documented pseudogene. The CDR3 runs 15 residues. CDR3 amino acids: CASSKKLHYNQPQHF. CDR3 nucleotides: TGTGCCAGCAGCAAAAAGCTTCATTACAATCAGCCCCAGCATTTT.

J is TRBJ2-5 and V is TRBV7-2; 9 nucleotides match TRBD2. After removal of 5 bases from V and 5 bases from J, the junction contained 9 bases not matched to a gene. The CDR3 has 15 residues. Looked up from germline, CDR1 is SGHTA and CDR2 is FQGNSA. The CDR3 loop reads CASSPKREVRETQYF. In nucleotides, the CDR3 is TGTGCCAGCAGCCCTAAGCGGGAGGTTCGGGAGACCCAGTACTTC.

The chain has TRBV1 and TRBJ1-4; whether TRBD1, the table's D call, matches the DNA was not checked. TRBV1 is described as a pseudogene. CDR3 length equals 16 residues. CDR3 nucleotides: TGCACCAGCAGCTCGCAGAAGGGACACTCTAATGAAAAACTGTTTTTT. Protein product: CTSSSQKGHSNEKLFF.

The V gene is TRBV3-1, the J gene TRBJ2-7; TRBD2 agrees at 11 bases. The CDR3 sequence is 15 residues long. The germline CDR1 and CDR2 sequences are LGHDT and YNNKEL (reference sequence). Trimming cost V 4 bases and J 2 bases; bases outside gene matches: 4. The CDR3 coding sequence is TGTGCCAGCAGCCGAGGTAGCGGGAGGGCCTACGAGCAGTACTTC. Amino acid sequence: CASSRGSGRAYEQYF.

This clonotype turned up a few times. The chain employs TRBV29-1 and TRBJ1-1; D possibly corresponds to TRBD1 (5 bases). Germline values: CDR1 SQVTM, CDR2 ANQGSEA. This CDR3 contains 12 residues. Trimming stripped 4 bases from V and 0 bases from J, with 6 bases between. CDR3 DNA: TGCAGCGTTGGACAGATGAACACTGAAGCTTTCTTT. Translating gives CSVGQMNTEAFF.

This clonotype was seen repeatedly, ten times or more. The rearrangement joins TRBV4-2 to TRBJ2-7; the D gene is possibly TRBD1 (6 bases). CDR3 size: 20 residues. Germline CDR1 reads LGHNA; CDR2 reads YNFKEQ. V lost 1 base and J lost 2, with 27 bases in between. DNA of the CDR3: TGTGCCAGCAGCCAAGCTCGGAGACGGGACATTTGGGACAAGGCCTACGAGCAGTACTTC. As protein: CASSQARRRDIWDKAYEQYF.

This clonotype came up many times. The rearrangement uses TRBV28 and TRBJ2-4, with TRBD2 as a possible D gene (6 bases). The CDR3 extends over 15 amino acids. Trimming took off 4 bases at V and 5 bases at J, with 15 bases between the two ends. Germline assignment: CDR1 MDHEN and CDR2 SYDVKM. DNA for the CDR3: TGTGCCAGCAGTTCCCCGGGACGGAGGGAAAACATTCAGTACTTC. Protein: CASSSPGRRENIQYF.

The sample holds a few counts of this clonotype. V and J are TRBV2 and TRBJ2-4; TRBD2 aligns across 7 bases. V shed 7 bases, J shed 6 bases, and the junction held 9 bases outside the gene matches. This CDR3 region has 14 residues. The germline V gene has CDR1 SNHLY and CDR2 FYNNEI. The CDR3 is CASTPGGGGNIQYF. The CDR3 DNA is TGTGCCAGCACTCCTGGGGGGGGTGGAAACATTCAGTACTTC.

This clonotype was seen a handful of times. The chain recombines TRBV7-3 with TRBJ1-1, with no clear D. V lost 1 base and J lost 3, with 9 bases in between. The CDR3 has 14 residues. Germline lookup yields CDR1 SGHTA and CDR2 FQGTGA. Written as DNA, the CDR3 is TGTGCCAGCAGCTTAAGGGAGGCAGACACTGAAGCTTTCTTT. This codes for CASSLREADTEAFF.

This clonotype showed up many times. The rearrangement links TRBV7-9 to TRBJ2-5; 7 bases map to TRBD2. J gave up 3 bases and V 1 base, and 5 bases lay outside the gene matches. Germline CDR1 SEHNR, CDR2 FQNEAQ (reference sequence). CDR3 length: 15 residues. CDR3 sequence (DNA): TGTGCCAGCAGCTTAGTTGGGACTACCGAAGAGACCCAGTACTTC. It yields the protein CASSLVGTTEETQYF.

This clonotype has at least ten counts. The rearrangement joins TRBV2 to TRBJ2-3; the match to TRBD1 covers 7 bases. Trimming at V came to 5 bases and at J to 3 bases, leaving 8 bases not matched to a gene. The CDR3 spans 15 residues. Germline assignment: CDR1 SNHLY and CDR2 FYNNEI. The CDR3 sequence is CASSPLGQYTDTQYF. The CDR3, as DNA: TGTGCCAGCAGTCCTTTGGGACAGTATACAGATACGCAGTATTTT.

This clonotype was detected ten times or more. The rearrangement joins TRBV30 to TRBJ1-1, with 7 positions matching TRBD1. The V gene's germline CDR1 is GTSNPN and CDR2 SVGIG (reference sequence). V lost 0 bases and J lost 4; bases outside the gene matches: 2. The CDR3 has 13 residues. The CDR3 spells CAWSVQGFTEAFF. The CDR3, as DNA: TGTGCCTGGAGTGTACAGGGGTTCACTGAAGCTTTCTTT.

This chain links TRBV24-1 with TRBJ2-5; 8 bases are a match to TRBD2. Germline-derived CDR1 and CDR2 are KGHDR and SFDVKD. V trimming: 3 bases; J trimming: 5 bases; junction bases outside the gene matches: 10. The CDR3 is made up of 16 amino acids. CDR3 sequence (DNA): TGTGCCACCAGTGATCCAGGACTAGCAATCGGGGAGACCCAGTACTTC. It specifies CATSDPGLAIGETQYF.

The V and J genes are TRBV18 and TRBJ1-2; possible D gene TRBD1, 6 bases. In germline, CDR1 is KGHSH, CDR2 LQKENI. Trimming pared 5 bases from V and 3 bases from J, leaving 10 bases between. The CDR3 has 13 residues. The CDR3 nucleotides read TGTGCCAGCTCATCAGGGGCTGACTATGGCTACACCTTC. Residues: CASSSGADYGYTF.

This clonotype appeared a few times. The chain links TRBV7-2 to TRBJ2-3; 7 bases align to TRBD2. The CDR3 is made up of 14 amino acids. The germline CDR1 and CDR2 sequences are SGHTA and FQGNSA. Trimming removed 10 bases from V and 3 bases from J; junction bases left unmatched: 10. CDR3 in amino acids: CATSAGRGTDTQYF. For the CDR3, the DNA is TGTGCCACCTCAGCGGGACGGGGGACAGATACGCAGTATTTT.

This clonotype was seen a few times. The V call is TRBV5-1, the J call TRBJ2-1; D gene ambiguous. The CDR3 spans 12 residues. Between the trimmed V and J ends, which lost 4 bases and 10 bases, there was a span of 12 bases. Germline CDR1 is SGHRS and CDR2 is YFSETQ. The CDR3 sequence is CASSLDWSEQFF. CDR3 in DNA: TGCGCCAGCAGCCTTGACTGGTCCGAGCAGTTCTTC.

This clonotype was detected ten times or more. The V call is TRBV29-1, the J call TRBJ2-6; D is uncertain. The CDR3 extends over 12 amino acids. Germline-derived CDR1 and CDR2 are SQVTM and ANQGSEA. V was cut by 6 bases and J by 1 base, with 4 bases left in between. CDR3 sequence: CSVRSGANVLTF. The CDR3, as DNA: TGCAGCGTCCGATCTGGGGCCAACGTCCTGACTTTC.

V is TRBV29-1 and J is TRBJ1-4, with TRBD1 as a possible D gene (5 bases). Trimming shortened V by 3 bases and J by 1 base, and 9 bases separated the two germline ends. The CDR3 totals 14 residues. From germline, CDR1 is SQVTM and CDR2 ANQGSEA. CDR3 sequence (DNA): TGCAGCGTTGAGGGGACGGAAACTAATGAAAAACTGTTTTTT. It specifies CSVEGTETNEKLFF.

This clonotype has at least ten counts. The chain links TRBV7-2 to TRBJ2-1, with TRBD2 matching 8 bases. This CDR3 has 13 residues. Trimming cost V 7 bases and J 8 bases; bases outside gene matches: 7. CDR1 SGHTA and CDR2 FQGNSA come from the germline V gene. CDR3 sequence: CASMRTAGDEQFF. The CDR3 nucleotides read TGTGCCAGCATGCGTACAGCGGGAGATGAGCAGTTCTTC. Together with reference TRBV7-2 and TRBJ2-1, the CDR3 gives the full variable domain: GAGVSQSPSNKVTEKGKDVELRCDPISGHTALYWYRQSLGQGLEFLIYFQGNSAPDKSGLPSDRFSAERTGGSVSTLTIQRTQQEDSAVYLCASMRTAGDEQFFGPGTRLTVL.

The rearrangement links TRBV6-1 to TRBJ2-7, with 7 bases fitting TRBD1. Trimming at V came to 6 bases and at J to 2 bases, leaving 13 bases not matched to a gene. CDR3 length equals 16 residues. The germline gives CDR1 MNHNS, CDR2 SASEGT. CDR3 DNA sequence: TGTGCCAGCAGCAGAGTGATAAAGGGGGCCACCTACGAGCAGTACTTC. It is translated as CASSRVIKGATYEQYF.

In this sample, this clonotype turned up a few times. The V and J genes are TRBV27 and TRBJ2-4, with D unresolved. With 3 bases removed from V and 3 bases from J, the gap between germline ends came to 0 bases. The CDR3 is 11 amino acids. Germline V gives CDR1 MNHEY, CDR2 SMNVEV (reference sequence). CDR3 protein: CASSFKNIQYF. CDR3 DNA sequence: TGTGCCAGCAGTTTCAAAAACATTCAGTACTTC.